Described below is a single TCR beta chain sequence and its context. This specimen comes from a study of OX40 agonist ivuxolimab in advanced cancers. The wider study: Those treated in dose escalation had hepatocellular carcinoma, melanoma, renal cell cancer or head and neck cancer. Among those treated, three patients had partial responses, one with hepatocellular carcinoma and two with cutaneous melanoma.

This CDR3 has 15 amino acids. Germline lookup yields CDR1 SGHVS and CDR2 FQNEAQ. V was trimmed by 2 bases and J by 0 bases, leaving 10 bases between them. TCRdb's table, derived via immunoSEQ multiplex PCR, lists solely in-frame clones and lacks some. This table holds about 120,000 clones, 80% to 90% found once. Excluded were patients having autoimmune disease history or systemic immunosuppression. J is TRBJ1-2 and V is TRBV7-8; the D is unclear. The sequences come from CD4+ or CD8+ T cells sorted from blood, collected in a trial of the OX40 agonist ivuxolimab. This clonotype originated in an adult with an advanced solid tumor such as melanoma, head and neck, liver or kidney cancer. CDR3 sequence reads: CASSLSHGPNYGYTF. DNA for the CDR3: TGTGCCAGCAGCTTATCGCACGGACCTAACTATGGCTACACCTTC.